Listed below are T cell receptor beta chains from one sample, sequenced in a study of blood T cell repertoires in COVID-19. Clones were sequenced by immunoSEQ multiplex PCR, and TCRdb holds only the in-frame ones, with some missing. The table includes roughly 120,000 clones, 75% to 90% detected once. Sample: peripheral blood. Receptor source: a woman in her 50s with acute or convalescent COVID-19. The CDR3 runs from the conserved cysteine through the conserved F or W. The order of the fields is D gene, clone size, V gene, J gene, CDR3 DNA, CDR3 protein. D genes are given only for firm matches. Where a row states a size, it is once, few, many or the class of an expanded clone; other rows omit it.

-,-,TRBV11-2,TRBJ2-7,TGTGCCAGCAGCTTCGACTGGTATAACTACGAGCAGTACTTC,CASSFDWYNYEQYF
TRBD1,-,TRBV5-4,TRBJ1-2,TGTGCCAGCAGGACCTGGGACAGGGCGCGGGATGGCTACACCTTC,CASRTWDRARDGYTF
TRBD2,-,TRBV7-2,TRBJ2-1,TGTGCCAGCAGCTTAGAACTAGCGAATGAGCAGTTCTTC,CASSLELANEQFF
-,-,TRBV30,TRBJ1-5,TGTGCCTGGAGTCACGGAGAGGCGAGCCATCAGCCCCAGCATTTT,CAWSHGEASHQPQHF
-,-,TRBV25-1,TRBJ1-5,TGTGCCAGCAGGATGGTTAGAATTAGCAATCAGCCCCAGCATTTT,CASRMVRISNQPQHF
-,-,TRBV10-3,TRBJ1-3,TGTGCCATCAGTGATTACAGTTCCTCTGGAAACACCATATATTTT,CAISDYSSSGNTIYF
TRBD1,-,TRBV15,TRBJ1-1,TGTGCCACCAGCAGACCGCGGACAGGGGAAATGAACACTGAAGCTTTCTTT,CATSRPRTGEMNTEAFF
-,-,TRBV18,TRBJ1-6,TGTGCCAGCTCTCCGGACAGCCAGCGGAATTCACCCCTCCACTTT,CASSPDSQRNSPLHF
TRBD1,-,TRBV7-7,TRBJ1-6,TGTGCCAGCAGCTTAGCAGTGGGACAGGTGGGGCGCTCCTATAATTCACCCCTCCACTTT,CASSLAVGQVGRSYNSPLHF
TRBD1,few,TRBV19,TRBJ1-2,TGTGCCAGTAGTATAGATGTAGGGACAGGGGTAGGCTACACCTTC,CASSIDVGTGVGYTF
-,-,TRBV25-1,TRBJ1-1,TGTGCCAGCATTCAGGGTAACACTGAAGCTTTCTTT,CASIQGNTEAFF
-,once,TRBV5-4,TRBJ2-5,TGTGCCAGCAGCCGACTAGGGACGGAACAAGAGACCCAGTACTTC,CASSRLGTEQETQYF
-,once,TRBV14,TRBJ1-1,TGTGCCAGCAGCCAGGGAGGCACTGAAGCTTTCTTT,CASSQGGTEAFF
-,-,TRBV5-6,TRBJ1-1,TGTGCCAGCAGTACGGTCTCTGAAGCTTTCTTT,CASSTVSEAFF
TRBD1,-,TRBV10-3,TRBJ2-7,TGTGCCATCAGTGTTACCGGGACAGGGACTGACGAGCAGTACTTC,CAISVTGTGTDEQYF
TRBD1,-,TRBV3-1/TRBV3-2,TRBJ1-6,TGTGCCAGCAGCCAAAACCCTACAGGGGGGGGTTCACCCCTCCACTTT,CASSQNPTGGGSPLHF
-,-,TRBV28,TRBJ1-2,TGTGCCAGCAGTCCCCGCGGCAGGCTGGGACTTTATGGCTACACCTTC,CASSPRGRLGLYGYTF
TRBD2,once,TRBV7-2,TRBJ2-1,TGTGCCAGCAGCTTAGGTCGGGAGGGGGCCTACAATGAGCAGTTCTTC,CASSLGREGAYNEQFF
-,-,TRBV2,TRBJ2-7,TGTGCCAGCAGTATAGGAGGTTACTCCTACGAGCAGTACTTC,CASSIGGYSYEQYF
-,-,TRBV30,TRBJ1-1,TGTGCCTGGACCGACAGTCTGAACACTGAAGCTTTCTTT,CAWTDSLNTEAFF
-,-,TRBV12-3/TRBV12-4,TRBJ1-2,TGTGCCAGCAGTTTGACAGATGGCTACACCTTC,CASSLTDGYTF